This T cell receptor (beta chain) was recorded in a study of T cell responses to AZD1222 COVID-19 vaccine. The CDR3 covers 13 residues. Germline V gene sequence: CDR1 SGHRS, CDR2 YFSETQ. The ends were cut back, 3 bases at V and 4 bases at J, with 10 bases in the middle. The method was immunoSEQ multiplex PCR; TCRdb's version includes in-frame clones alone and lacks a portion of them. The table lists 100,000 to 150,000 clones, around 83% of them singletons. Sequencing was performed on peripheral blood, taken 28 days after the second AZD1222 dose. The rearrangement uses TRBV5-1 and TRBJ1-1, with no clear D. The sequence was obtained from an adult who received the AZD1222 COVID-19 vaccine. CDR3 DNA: TGCGCCAGCAGCTCCTCTGGTGCCACTGAAGCTTTCTTT. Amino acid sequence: CASSSSGATEAFF.